Below are 23 T cell receptor beta chains sequenced from a single sample in a study of control samples from healthy donors and cancer patients. Libraries were prepared by immunoSEQ multiplex PCR; TCRdb keeps only in-frame clonotypes and omits some of them. This table holds about 98,000 clones, roughly nine tenths found once. Sequenced material: blood. These receptors were taken from a woman aged 18-29 years in good health.

J is TRBJ2-3 and V is TRBV5-1; D tentatively fits TRBD1 or TRBD2 (5 bases each). This CDR3 contains 15 residues. V was cut by 2 bases and J by 5 bases, with 15 bases left in between. Germline loops: CDR1 SGHRS, CDR2 YFSETQ. The CDR3 region has the DNA TGCGCCAGCAGCTTTCTAGGTGTTGGGGGAGATACGCAGTATTTT. Protein sequence: CASSFLGVGGDTQYF. The entire variable domain, with the rest obtained from reference TRBV5-1 and TRBJ2-3, is as follows: KAGVTQTPRYLIKTRGQQVTLSCSPISGHRSVSWYQQTPGQGLQFLFEYFSETQRNKGNFPGRFSGRQFSNSRSEMNVSTLELGDSALYLCASSFLGVGGDTQYFGPGTRLTVL.

The V call is TRBV10-3, the J call TRBJ1-1; possibly TRBD1 for D (5 bases). CDR1 and CDR2 (germline): ENHRY, SYGVKD. This CDR3 is built from 14 residues. The V end lost 7 bases, the J end lost 1 base, and 13 bases lay between the germline ends. In DNA form, the CDR3 reads TGTGCCATCATCCAGGGCCCGGAGAACACTGAAGCTTTCTTT. This gives the protein CAIIQGPENTEAFF.

The J gene is TRBJ1-2, the V gene TRBV2; maybe TRBD1 (5 bases). V was clipped by 3 bases and J by 8 bases, with 13 bases between them. Germline V gene lookup returns CDR1 SNHLY and CDR2 FYNNEI. This CDR3 is built from 13 residues. The CDR3 reads CASSEPARGGYTF. DNA of the CDR3: TGTGCCAGCAGTGAGCCCGCACGGGGGGGCTACACCTTC.

This chain joins TRBV27 and TRBJ2-1; unclear D gene. The CDR3 is made up of 14 amino acids. CDR1 and CDR2 (germline): MNHEY, SMNVEV (reference sequence). V was clipped by 4 bases and J by 3 bases, with 10 bases between them. Here the CDR3 reads CASSSLGNYNEQFF. CDR3 coding DNA: TGTGCCAGCAGTTCCTTGGGGAACTACAATGAGCAGTTCTTC.

The CDR3 region is CASRLLPGQGAYEQYF. Written as DNA, the CDR3 is TGTGCCAGCAGACTTCTACCGGGACAGGGGGCCTACGAGCAGTACTTC. This chain connects TRBV2 to TRBJ2-7, with 11 nucleotides matching TRBD1. The CDR3 has 16 residues. Germline CDR1 is SNHLY and CDR2 is FYNNEI. The ends lost 6 bases at V and 2 bases at J; junction bases unmatched: 9. Filled out from reference TRBV2 and TRBJ2-7, the complete variable domain reads EPEVTQTPSHQVTQMGQEVILRCVPISNHLYFYWYRQILGQKVEFLVSFYNNEISEKSEIFDDQFSVERPDGSNFTLKIRSTKLEDSAMYFCASRLLPGQGAYEQYFGPGTRLTVT.

The chain carries TRBV18 and TRBJ1-2, with D unresolved. The germline V gene encodes CDR1 KGHSH and CDR2 LQKENI. With 3 bases removed from V and 8 bases from J, the gap between germline ends came to 16 bases. CDR3 length: 14 residues. The CDR3 reads CASSPDANLKGYTF. The CDR3 coding sequence is TGTGCCAGCTCACCCGACGCAAACCTAAAGGGCTACACCTTC.

The chain joins TRBV7-7 to TRBJ2-1; the D gene is possibly TRBD2 (5 bases). The CDR3 has 15 amino acids. CDR1 is SSHAT, CDR2 FNYEAQ, per germline (reference sequence). Trimming pared 5 bases from V and 0 bases from J, leaving 11 bases between. The CDR3 is CASSPDWISYNEQFF. In DNA form, the CDR3 reads TGTGCCAGCAGCCCGGACTGGATCTCCTACAATGAGCAGTTCTTC.

The V gene is TRBV19, the J gene TRBJ1-2, with TRBD1 as a possible D gene (5 bases). V was clipped by 1 base and J by 5 bases, with 17 bases between them. The CDR3 length is 16 residues. Germline V gene sequence: CDR1 LNHDA, CDR2 SQIVND (reference sequence). CDR3 coding DNA: TGTGCCAGTAGTATAGCCGGGCCTGGGGACGCATATGGCTACACCTTC. Amino acids: CASSIAGPGDAYGYTF. Variable domain in full (rest from reference TRBV19 and TRBJ1-2): DGGITQSPKYLFRKEGQNVTLSCEQNLNHDAMYWYRQDPGQGLRLIYYSQIVNDFQKGDIAEGYSVSREKKESFPLTVTSAQKNPTAFYLCASSIAGPGDAYGYTFGSGTRLTVV.

The J gene is TRBJ1-1, the V gene TRBV3-1 (or the pseudogene TRBV3-2); D perhaps matches TRBD1 (5 bases). In germline, CDR1 is LGHDT, CDR2 YNNKEL (reference sequence). CDR3 length equals 11 residues. V shed 4 bases and J shed 8 bases, with 8 bases lying between them. The CDR3 is CASSLRDEAFF. The CDR3 DNA is TGTGCCAGCAGCCTCCGGGACGAAGCTTTCTTT.

The rearrangement joins TRBV7-2 to TRBJ2-1; 8 bases are a match to TRBD2. Germline CDR1 is SGHTA and CDR2 is FQGNSA. The junction had 11 bases not matched to a gene; V was cut back by 2 bases and J by 8 bases. CDR3 size: 16 residues. CDR3 sequence (DNA): TGTGCCAGCAGCTTAACGTTCCGGGGGGGCGGCGATGAGCAGTTCTTC. Its protein is CASSLTFRGGGDEQFF.

The CDR3 region is CSASAGGRETQYF. DNA of the CDR3: TGCAGTGCTAGTGCCGGGGGCAGGGAGACCCAGTACTTC. The chain links TRBV20-1 to TRBJ2-5; D tentatively reads TRBD1 or TRBD2 (6 bases each). In germline, CDR1 is DFQATT, CDR2 SNEGSKA (reference sequence). The length of the CDR3 is 13 residues. V was trimmed by 3 bases and J by 5 bases, leaving 13 bases between them.

This chain connects TRBV11-2 to TRBJ1-2, with D possibly matching TRBD1 (5 bases). In germline, CDR1 is SGHAT, CDR2 FQNNGV. The CDR3 runs to 13 residues. V was clipped by 3 bases and J by 3 bases, with 8 bases between them. CDR3 region: CASSLGPDYGYTF. The CDR3 DNA sequence: TGTGCCAGCAGCTTGGGACCGGACTATGGCTACACCTTC. The full variable domain, in which reference TRBV11-2 and TRBJ1-2 provide the parts outside the CDR3, is EAGVAQSPRYKIIEKRQSVAFWCNPISGHATLYWYQQILGQGPKLLIQFQNNGVVDDSQLPKDRFSAERLKGVDSTLKIQPAKLEDSAVYLCASSLGPDYGYTFGSGTRLTVV.

This chain uses TRBV7-4 with TRBJ2-5; 9 nucleotides line up with TRBD2. The CDR3 loop spans 15 amino acids. The V segment lost 1 base and the J segment 2 bases; nucleotides outside the gene matches: 2. Germline CDR1 reads SGHVT; CDR2 reads SQSDAQ. For the CDR3, the DNA is TGTGCCAGCAGCTTAGAGCTAGCGGGACAAGAGACCCAGTACTTC. Translated: CASSLELAGQETQYF.

This clone has just a few counts. The V gene is TRBV7-9, the J gene TRBJ1-1; perhaps TRBD1 as D (5 bases). V was shortened by 4 bases and J by 5 bases, with 17 bases between the two germline ends. CDR3 length equals 15 residues. CDR1 is SEHNR, CDR2 FQNEAQ, per germline (reference sequence). CDR3 region: CASSSWGFDLTEAFF. CDR3 nucleotides: TGTGCCAGCAGCTCGTGGGGGTTTGACCTTACTGAAGCTTTCTTT.

In its sample, this clone was seen a few times. The chain links TRBV30 to TRBJ2-7; TRBD1 might be the D (5 bases). V was cut by 3 bases and J by 3 bases, with 12 bases left in between. Germline CDR1 reads GTSNPN; CDR2 reads SVGIG (reference sequence). This CDR3 has 13 amino acids. The CDR3 is CAWSQGAGYEQYF. The CDR3 DNA reads as TGTGCCTGGAGCCAAGGGGCCGGCTACGAGCAGTACTTC.

This chain joins TRBV6-5 and TRBJ2-2, with 8 bases matching TRBD1. The CDR3 sequence is 16 residues long. CDR1 is MNHEY, CDR2 SVGAGI, per germline. With V trimmed by 4 bases and J by 4 bases, 8 bases remained unmatched. Here the CDR3 reads CASSLRTGRSTGELFF. In nucleotides, the CDR3 is TGTGCCAGCAGTTTACGGACAGGGAGGAGCACCGGGGAGCTGTTTTTT.

The V gene is TRBV6-4, the J gene TRBJ2-7, with 7 positions matching TRBD2. The length of the CDR3 is 12 residues. V lost 4 bases and J lost 6; bases outside the gene matches: 3. CDR1 MRHNA and CDR2 SNTAGT come from the germline V gene. CDR3 region: CASSVPGGEQYF. In DNA form, the CDR3 reads TGTGCCAGCAGTGTCCCGGGGGGCGAGCAGTACTTC.

V is TRBV2 and J is TRBJ2-5; 10 bases fit TRBD2. Germline V gene sequence: CDR1 SNHLY, CDR2 FYNNEI. Germline trimming cut 2 bases from V and 1 base from J; bases unmatched to any gene: 7. The CDR3 consists of 17 residues. The DNA of the CDR3 is TGTGCCAGCAGTGAATTTAAGGTAGCGGGGGGCCAAGAGACCCAGTACTTC. Translated: CASSEFKVAGGQETQYF.

This chain joins TRBV19 and TRBJ1-5; weak D call: TRBD1 (6 bases). CDR1 and CDR2 (germline): LNHDA, SQIVND (reference sequence). The V end lost 8 bases, the J end lost 0 bases, and 14 bases lay between the germline ends. This CDR3 is built from 15 residues. CDR3 nucleotides: TGTGCCAGTGGGGCAGGGGCGTCTAGCAATCAGCCCCAGCATTTT. Amino acid sequence: CASGAGASSNQPQHF. The full variable domain, in which reference TRBV19 and TRBJ1-5 provide the parts outside the CDR3, is DGGITQSPKYLFRKEGQNVTLSCEQNLNHDAMYWYRQDPGQGLRLIYYSQIVNDFQKGDIAEGYSVSREKKESFPLTVTSAQKNPTAFYLCASGAGASSNQPQHFGDGTRLSIL.

This clone has a handful of counts. This rearrangement joins TRBV7-9 to TRBJ2-7; TRBD2 matches 7 bases. The CDR3 loop spans 13 amino acids. Germline CDR1 and CDR2: SEHNR and FQNEAQ (reference sequence). The V gene end was trimmed by 7 bases and the J gene end by 9 bases; junction bases not matched to a gene: 12. The CDR3 here is CASISLRGRVQYF. The CDR3 DNA reads TGTGCCAGCATCTCCCTTCGGGGGAGGGTGCAGTACTTC. Together with reference TRBV7-9 and TRBJ2-7, the CDR3 gives the full variable domain: DTGVSQNPRHKITKRGQNVTFRCDPISEHNRLYWYRQTLGQGPEFLTYFQNEAQLEKSRLLSDRFSAERPKGSFSTLEIQRTEQGDSAMYLCASISLRGRVQYFGPGTRLTVT.

This clone was detected a few times. CDR3 in amino acids: CATSDPGTGDFGANVLTF. CDR3 sequence (DNA): TGTGCCACCAGTGATCCCGGGACAGGGGATTTTGGGGCCAACGTCCTGACTTTC. The chain carries TRBV24-1 and TRBJ2-6; 10 bases align to TRBD1. Trimming took 3 bases from V and 3 from J; bases not matched to a gene: 7. The CDR3 contains 18 residues. The germline V gene has CDR1 KGHDR and CDR2 SFDVKD.

This chain connects TRBV30 to TRBJ2-1; no firm D call. The CDR3 consists of 10 residues. The V gene lost 1 base and the J gene lost 7 bases, with 2 bases spanning the gap. Germline V gene sequence: CDR1 GTSNPN, CDR2 SVGIG (reference sequence). CDR3 sequence (DNA): TGTGCCTGGAGTGAAAATGAGCAGTTCTTC. It codes for CAWSENEQFF.

J is TRBJ1-1 and V is TRBV3-1 (or the pseudogene TRBV3-2), with unresolved D. Germline CDR1 LGHDT, CDR2 YNNKEL (reference sequence). V lost 0 bases and J lost 0, with 20 bases in between. The CDR3 has 19 residues. CDR3 amino acids: CASSQDRLQSAIMNTEAFF. Here the CDR3 DNA reads TGTGCCAGCAGCCAAGATAGGCTACAGTCGGCGATCATGAACACTGAAGCTTTCTTT.